Given below is one T cell receptor beta chain in context. CDR1 and CDR2 from the germline V gene are MDHEN and SYDVKM. The length of the CDR3 is 15 residues. V was cut by 2 bases and J by 3 bases, with 13 bases left in between. Researchers report immunoSEQ v3.0 was run at survey level. Here immunoSEQ multiplex PCR was the method, and the copy in TCRdb shows in-frame clones only, minus some. Of about 14,000 clones listed, 65% to 85% were seen once; the top ten hold about 15%. These data come from a study of long-term antiretroviral therapy in people with HIV. This receptor was identified in a middle-aged woman with HIV. This sequence joins TRBV28 and TRBJ2-5; D may be TRBD1 (5 bases). Sample: unsorted PBMCs, taken 1.8 years before starting antiretroviral therapy. The CDR3 sequence is CASSLMGQTEETQYF. DNA for the CDR3: TGTGCCAGCAGTTTAATGGGGCAGACCGAAGAGACCCAGTACTTC.